This T cell receptor (beta chain) was sequenced for a study of OX40 agonist ivuxolimab in advanced cancers. As for the study in general: Head and neck, renal cell, melanoma or hepatocellular carcinoma were the cancers that dose-escalation patients had. Regarding the study as a whole: The study found that CD8+ T cells averaged more expanded clones than CD4+.

Assay: immunoSEQ multiplex PCR; the TCRdb copy retains only in-frame clones and omits some. This repertoire shows tens of thousands of clones, around 90% found once; its top ten account for roughly 0.5%. As regards this clone: As yet, its antigen is unknown.

V was shortened by 2 bases and J by 7 bases, with 15 bases between the two germline ends. CDR1 is MNHNS and CDR2 is SASEGT in the germline V gene. The CDR3 is 14 amino acids. This material consisted of CD4+ or CD8+ T cells sorted from blood, taken in a trial of the OX40 agonist ivuxolimab. V usage is TRBV6-1 and J usage is TRBJ2-7, with a possible D match to TRBD1 (5 bases). This clonotype was obtained from an adult with an advanced solid tumor such as melanoma, head and neck, liver or kidney cancer. The CDR3 nucleotides read TGTGCCAGCAGTGAATTAGGGGTCTACGGGGAGCAGTACTTC. Amino acid sequence: CASSELGVYGEQYF.